The clone carrying this TCR beta chain was seen a handful of times. Its target is not known. Germline V gene lookup returns CDR1 MNHEY and CDR2 SVGAGI. With 2 bases clipped from V and 1 base from J, the junction kept 3 bases outside the gene matches. This CDR3 contains 15 residues. The data are from a study of cytomegalovirus exposure and HLA in healthy donors. The study, taken as a whole, reports: The classifier reportedly diagnosed cytomegalovirus status with high sensitivity and specificity. V- and J-gene trimming in TCR beta was tied to a missense DCLRE1C variant by an analysis performed later. Looking again later, the authors saw that most CMV-associated TCR beta chains seemed HLA-restricted.

In the PCR, 60 Vbeta and 13 Jbeta primers were used. TCRdb's copy holds only in-frame clones and misses some; the assay was immunoSEQ multiplex PCR. The data contain 140,000 to 150,000 clones, 76% of them seen just once; the ten biggest clones take up about 1.8%. The origin of this receptor is a woman in her thirties or forties in good health and CMV-seronegative. This chain uses TRBV6-5 with TRBJ2-3; 7 bases map to TRBD1. The sequenced sample was PBMCs. The chain's CDR3 is CASSYGGQRTDTQYF. In DNA form, the CDR3 reads TGTGCCAGCAGTTACGGGGGACAGCGCACAGATACGCAGTATTTT.